The sample holds a few counts of the clone carrying this TCR beta chain. The data originate from a study of beta chain features in type 1 diabetes. Sequenced material consisted of expressed TCRB transcripts (all of the isolated RNA was reverse transcribed). Data came from immunoSEQ multiplex PCR; TCRdb stores just in-frame clones and leaves some out. The sample holds 860,000 or so clones, about 17% seen once. V was clipped by 3 bases and J by 0 bases, with 12 bases between them. Germline-derived CDR1 and CDR2 are KGHSH and LQKENI. This CDR3 spans 16 amino acids. The gene calls are TRBV18 and TRBJ1-3; possibly TRBD1 for D (6 bases). The material sequenced was naive CD4+ T cells from blood. This receptor was taken from a woman aged 18 to 35 in good health. CDR3 sequence: CASSPLGGDSGNTIYF. Written as DNA, the CDR3 is TGTGCCAGCTCACCTCTTGGGGGCGACTCTGGAAACACCATATATTTT.